What follows are 7 T cell receptor beta chains derived from one specimen sequenced in a study of cytomegalovirus exposure and HLA in healthy donors. The study ran its PCR with 60 Vbeta and 13 Jbeta primers. Libraries were prepared by immunoSEQ multiplex PCR; TCRdb keeps only in-frame clonotypes and omits some of them. The sample contains tens of thousands of clones, under 85% of which appear only once. The sample was PBMCs. All receptors come from a middle-aged woman in good health and CMV-seropositive.

Of note for this clone: The sample carries other DNA sequences with the same CDR3. This chain uses TRBV29-1 with TRBJ2-7; 12 bases are shared with TRBD1. V gave up 6 bases and J gave up 6 bases; unmatched junction bases: 12. Germline-derived CDR1 and CDR2 are SQVTM and ANQGSEA. The CDR3 contains 15 residues. The CDR3 region has the DNA TGCAGCGTCAAGGGGGGACAGGGGGCGGTTGGCGAGCAGTACTTC. It yields the protein CSVKGGQGAVGEQYF.

The chain combines TRBV30 with TRBJ2-5; no clear D gene. Germline loops: CDR1 GTSNPN, CDR2 SVGIG (reference sequence). Trimming removed 2 bases from V and 0 bases from J, with 7 bases in between. This CDR3 is 13 amino acids long. The DNA of the CDR3 is TGTGCCTGGAGTCCTGTGTACCAAGAGACCCAGTACTTC. This gives the protein CAWSPVYQETQYF.

The chain recombines TRBV5-1 with TRBJ2-5, with 8 bases matching TRBD1. The V gene's germline CDR1 is SGHRS and CDR2 YFSETQ. The CDR3 has 14 residues. With 4 bases clipped from V and 2 bases from J, the junction kept 4 bases outside the gene matches. CDR3 nucleotide sequence: TGCGCCAGCAGCGGGGGGACAGGACAAGAGACCCAGTACTTC. Its translation: CASSGGTGQETQYF.

This clone came up a few times. The chain uses TRBV6-6 and TRBJ1-2; weak D call: TRBD1 (6 bases). Germline CDR1 is MNHNY and CDR2 is SVGAGI (reference sequence). V dropped 6 bases and J dropped 8 bases, with 16 bases sitting between them. CDR3 length equals 13 residues. This chain's CDR3 is CASSNDRSSGYTF. The CDR3 DNA reads as TGTGCCAGCAGCAATGACAGGTCGTCCGGCTACACCTTC.

The chain employs TRBV11-2 and TRBJ2-3, with 14 bases lining up with TRBD2. The length of the CDR3 is 18 residues. The V segment lost 2 bases and the J segment 6 bases; nucleotides outside the gene matches: 10. Germline V gene data show CDR1 as SGHAT and CDR2 as FQNNGV. The CDR3 sequence: CASSLLSGLAGVRDTQYF. CDR3 DNA sequence: TGTGCCAGCAGCTTACTCTCGGGACTAGCGGGGGTACGCGATACGCAGTATTTT.

The chain couples TRBV6-1 to TRBJ2-7; D gene ambiguous. Germline V gene lookup returns CDR1 MNHNS and CDR2 SASEGT. V was pared by 8 bases and J by 2 bases, with 7 bases between. The CDR3 sequence is 11 residues long. The CDR3 protein is CASERTYEQYF. CDR3 in DNA: TGTGCCAGCGAGCGAACCTACGAGCAGTACTTC.

The chain is built from TRBV29-1 and TRBJ1-2, with D perhaps matching TRBD1 (5 bases). CDR1 is SQVTM, CDR2 ANQGSEA, per germline. CDR3 size: 14 residues. Deletions cut 6 bases from V and 2 bases from J, with 16 bases between. The CDR3 loop is CSVPTGERNYGYTF. DNA of the CDR3: TGCAGCGTCCCTACAGGAGAACGCAACTATGGCTACACCTTC.